The entry below describes one T cell receptor (beta chain). The antigen is undetermined. The entry originates in a study of shared clonotypes between healthy human individuals. Study observations and caveats: Generation probabilities of non-shared clonotypes were lower (relative to those shared by all four donors). Sequencing depth was expected to influence donor clonotype sharing.

CDR1 SGHAT and CDR2 FQDESV come from the germline V gene (reference sequence). V was shortened by 6 bases and J by 0 bases, with 19 bases between the two germline ends. The CDR3 has 17 residues. Per the original data handling: Owing to the provision of junction-only sequences devoid of quality scores by immunoSEQ, filtering differed. TCRdb's copy holds only in-frame clones and misses some; the assay was immunoSEQ multiplex PCR. V, J and clone size reflect that table, while D and trimming were determined from the DNA. The sample contains about 710,000 clones, around 73% of which appear only once. Caucasian adults living in Nashville, Tennessee, provided all samples.

Sequencing used memory CD4+ T cells sorted from blood. Documented subset: CD45RA-negative fraction. V gene TRBV11-1 combines with J gene TRBJ2-3, with a weak D call TRBD1 (6 bases). This TCR was sampled from a woman between 25 and 40 years old in good health. CDR3 coding DNA: TGTGCCAGCAGTTCTATCCTGGGACACTTCAGCACAGATACGCAGTATTTT. It translates to CASSSILGHFSTDTQYF.